A single sample gave rise to the 15 T cell receptor beta chains below, sequenced in a study of graft-versus-host responses after intestinal transplantation. Clones were read by immunoSEQ multiplex PCR, and TCRdb kept only the in-frame ones, dropping some. This sample carries approximately 130,000 clones, around 90% of them seen once, and the ten largest clones take over 0.15%. No antigen has been identified for these receptors. Sequenced material: unstimulated CD4+ T cells sorted from spleen or lymph node cells, taken before intestinal transplant. The receptors here all came from a human donor who received an intestinal transplant.

This clone was found a few times. This chain links TRBV19 with TRBJ1-5; 7 positions agree with TRBD1. The length of the CDR3 is 15 residues. J lost 7 bases, V lost 0 bases, and 6 bases had no gene match. The germline gives CDR1 LNHDA, CDR2 SQIVND (reference sequence). The CDR3 sequence: CASSIDRGSRQPQHF. As DNA, the CDR3 is TGTGCCAGTAGTATAGACAGGGGGTCACGGCAGCCCCAGCATTTT.

The gene calls are TRBV10-1 and TRBJ1-6; TRBD1 might be the D (5 bases). With 8 bases removed from V and 7 bases from J, the gap between germline ends came to 12 bases. The CDR3 extends over 13 amino acids. The germline CDR1 and CDR2 sequences are WNHNN and SYGVQD (reference sequence). CDR3 DNA: TGCGCCAGCTCAGGGACGGGGAATTCACCCCTCCACTTT. Translated, it gives CASSGTGNSPLHF.

This chain links TRBV7-2 with TRBJ2-7; 9 bases fit TRBD2. CDR1 is SGHTA and CDR2 is FQGNSA in the germline V gene. The CDR3 runs 15 residues. Losses at the gene ends were 1 base for V and 0 bases for J; bases not matched to a gene: 1. In DNA, the CDR3 is TGTGCCAGCAGCTTAGAGCGGGGGGACTCCTACGAGCAGTACTTC. As protein: CASSLERGDSYEQYF.

The rearrangement links TRBV18 to TRBJ1-4; 7 nucleotides align to TRBD1. V was pared by 3 bases and J by 5 bases, with 3 bases of the junction left unmatched. The CDR3 covers 14 residues. Germline V gene sequence: CDR1 KGHSH, CDR2 LQKENI. The CDR3 DNA follows: TGTGCCAGCTCACCTCGGGGACAGAATGAAAAACTGTTTTTT. Translated, it gives CASSPRGQNEKLFF. The complete variable domain, with remaining parts taken from reference TRBV18 and TRBJ1-4, reads NAGVMQNPRHLVRRRGQEARLRCSPMKGHSHVYWYRQLPEEGLKFMVYLQKENIIDESGMPKERFSAEFPKEGPSILRIQQVVRGDSAAYFCASSPRGQNEKLFFGSGTQLSVL.

In this sample, this clone turned up once. The CDR3 sequence is CASSAGTGIPGELFF. The CDR3 DNA sequence: TGTGCCAGCAGCGCCGGGACAGGGATCCCCGGGGAGCTGTTTTTT. The chain links TRBV9 to TRBJ2-2; TRBD1 matches 9 bases. Germline loops: CDR1 SGDLS, CDR2 YYNGEE. This CDR3 comprises 15 residues. The V segment lost 3 bases and the J segment 6 bases; nucleotides outside the gene matches: 6.

The J gene is TRBJ2-7, the V gene TRBV5-1; D may match TRBD1 or TRBD2 (5 bases each). Germline V gene lookup returns CDR1 SGHRS and CDR2 YFSETQ. The V and J ends lost 0 bases and 3 bases respectively, with 13 bases between them. The CDR3 runs to 15 residues. CDR3 protein: CASSLAPGPNYEQYF. As DNA, the CDR3 is TGCGCCAGCAGCTTGGCCCCGGGACCGAACTACGAGCAGTACTTC. The full variable domain, rest sourced from reference TRBV5-1 and TRBJ2-7, is KAGVTQTPRYLIKTRGQQVTLSCSPISGHRSVSWYQQTPGQGLQFLFEYFSETQRNKGNFPGRFSGRQFSNSRSEMNVSTLELGDSALYLCASSLAPGPNYEQYFGPGTRLTVT.

This clone was found once. The V call is TRBV6-4, the J call TRBJ1-5; 12 bases line up with TRBD1. Looked up from germline, CDR1 is MRHNA and CDR2 is SNTAGT. Trimming at V came to 10 bases and at J to 6 bases, leaving 7 bases not matched to a gene. The CDR3 runs to 14 residues. The CDR3 DNA sequence: TGTGCCAACGCGGGACAGGGGGCGCGTCAGCCCCAGCATTTT. This translates into CANAGQGARQPQHF.

This chain links TRBV5-1 with TRBJ2-7; 9 bases fit TRBD1. Trimming took 4 bases from V and 0 from J; bases not matched to a gene: 5. CDR1 and CDR2 from the germline V gene are SGHRS and YFSETQ. The CDR3 runs to 15 residues. This CDR3 reads CASSKTGGSSYEQYF. The CDR3, as DNA: TGCGCCAGCAGCAAGACAGGGGGAAGCTCCTACGAGCAGTACTTC.

This chain connects TRBV19 to TRBJ2-7; 12 bases agree with TRBD2. V shed 5 bases and J 1 base; nucleotides not matched to a gene: 6. Looked up from germline, CDR1 is LNHDA and CDR2 is SQIVND (reference sequence). The CDR3 is 16 amino acids. CDR3 protein: CASSRTSGDSSYEQYF. For the CDR3, the DNA is TGTGCCAGTAGTCGGACTAGCGGGGATTCTTCCTACGAGCAGTACTTC.

This clone occurred once. CDR3 in DNA: TGTGCCAGCAGTGAAGGGATTAGGGGTACTAACTATGGCTACACCTTC. It is translated as CASSEGIRGTNYGYTF. The chain combines TRBV2 with TRBJ1-2; perhaps TRBD1 as D (5 bases). The germline V and J ends were trimmed by 1 base and 0 bases, with 12 bases remaining between them. Germline assignment: CDR1 SNHLY and CDR2 FYNNEI. The CDR3 is 16 residues long.

The chain couples TRBV29-1 to TRBJ2-7, with 9 bases lining up with TRBD2. This CDR3 is 12 amino acids long. V lost 7 bases, J lost 3 bases, and 4 bases stayed unmatched. The germline V gene has CDR1 SQVTM and CDR2 ANQGSEA. The CDR3 nucleotides are TGCAGCGCTTTAGCGGGGGACTACGAGCAGTACTTC. Its protein is CSALAGDYEQYF.

This chain connects TRBV6-1 to TRBJ2-7, with a tentative D call TRBD2 (6 bases). Germline loops: CDR1 MNHNS, CDR2 SASEGT. Trimming cost V 7 bases and J 6 bases, with 13 bases left between them. The CDR3 runs to 12 residues. The CDR3 coding sequence is TGTGCCAGCAATCACCCAGCGGGCGAGCAGTACTTC. Its protein product is CASNHPAGEQYF.

This chain connects TRBV6-5 to TRBJ2-3, with a possible D match to TRBD2 (6 bases). Trimming stripped 2 bases from V and 1 base from J, with 13 bases between. The germline V gene has CDR1 MNHEY and CDR2 SVGAGI. CDR3 length: 16 amino acids. CDR3 coding DNA: TGTGCCAGCAGTTACCGCGTAGGCGGGGGCACAGATACGCAGTATTTT. Translated: CASSYRVGGGTDTQYF.

A word on this clone: At one of its ends the junction is not consistent with the germline gene, which may arise from a read error. The V and J genes are TRBV11-3 and TRBJ2-1, with TRBD1 as a possible D gene (6 bases). The CDR3 consists of 15 residues. Per the germline V gene, CDR1 is SGHNT and CDR2 is YENEEA. This CDR3 reads CASTLRDISYNGQFF. CDR3 bases: TGTGCCAGCACCCTCCGGGACATCTCCTACAATGGGCAGTTCTTC.

This rearrangement joins TRBV5-6 to TRBJ2-5, with TRBD1 matching over 8 bases. CDR1 is SGHDT and CDR2 is YYEEEE in the germline V gene. With V trimmed by 1 base and J by 5 bases, 7 bases remained unmatched. This CDR3 region has 15 residues. The CDR3 loop reads CASSLRGTGVETQYF. DNA of the CDR3: TGTGCCAGCAGCTTGCGGGGGACAGGAGTGGAGACCCAGTACTTC.